What follows are 2 T cell receptor beta chains derived from one specimen sequenced in a study of blood T cell repertoires in COVID-19. The data were produced by immunoSEQ multiplex PCR, yet TCRdb's version contains in-frame clones alone and is incomplete. The sample yields approximately 60,000 clones, approximately 85% seen once. The sample taken for sequencing was peripheral blood. These receptors were obtained from a human donor in a cohort sampled during active COVID-19.

The genes are TRBV6-5 and TRBJ2-7, with D perhaps TRBD1 (5 bases). The germline V gene has CDR1 MNHEY and CDR2 SVGAGI. Trimming removed 2 bases at V and 4 bases at J, with 12 bases between. The CDR3 length is 14 residues. In DNA, the CDR3 is TGTGCCAGCAGTTACGCGGCCAGGGAATACGAGCAGTACTTC. Translation gives CASSYAAREYEQYF.

The J gene is TRBJ1-2, the V gene TRBV5-4, with D possibly TRBD1 on 6 matching bases. The CDR3 loop spans 15 amino acids. V lost 0 bases, J lost 14 bases, and 23 bases lay in between. Germline V lookup: CDR1 SGHNT, CDR2 YYREEE (reference sequence). The CDR3 here is CASSLEGVRSTFGTF. The DNA of the CDR3 is TGTGCCAGCAGCTTGGAGGGGGTGAGGTCCACTTTCGGGACCTTC. Combining the CDR3 with reference TRBV5-4 and TRBJ1-2 gives the whole variable domain ETGVTQSPTHLIKTRGQQVTLRCSSQSGHNTVSWYQQALGQGPQFIFQYYREEENGRGNFPPRFSGLQFPNYSSELNVNALELDDSALYLCASSLEGVRSTFGTFGSGTRLTVV.